Each of the 12 T cell receptor beta chains below was sequenced from the same sample in a study of cytomegalovirus exposure and HLA in healthy donors (dated by TCRdb to about 2017). Library preparation was by the immunoSEQ multiplex PCR assay. The multiplex PCR relied on a mix of 60 forward primers for TCR Vbeta segments and 13 reverse primers for TCR Jbeta segments. The clones in this table, taken by TCRdb from immuneACCESS, are in-frame only. Not every clone is retained; where verified, under half of the shortfall comes from an unresolved V gene, and the cause of the rest is unknown. The table kept for this sample lists some 110,000 clones. Clones ranked in the top ten supply approximately 6.8% of the sample. Sequenced sample: PBMCs. All receptors come from a man aged 35 to 55 in good health and CMV-seropositive.

The V call is TRBV7-2, the J call TRBJ1-2; 9 bases align to TRBD1. The length of the CDR3 is 15 residues. Germline assignment: CDR1 SGHTA and CDR2 FQGNSA. J was trimmed by 7 bases and V by 2 bases; bases with no gene match: 8. CDR3 residues: CASSLSGTGKGGYTF. CDR3 nucleotide sequence: TGTGCCAGCAGCTTATCTGGGACAGGGAAGGGTGGCTACACCTTC.

The chain carries TRBV5-1 and TRBJ2-7; D gene ambiguous. Trimming cost V 4 bases and J 6 bases, with 17 bases left between them. Per the germline V gene, CDR1 is SGHRS and CDR2 is YFSETQ. This CDR3 has 14 amino acids. The CDR3 reads CASSQESQSLEQYF. The CDR3 DNA follows: TGCGCCAGCAGCCAAGAATCACAGTCCCTCGAGCAGTACTTC.

This sequence joins TRBV5-1 and TRBJ1-1, with D perhaps TRBD1 (5 bases). Germline loops: CDR1 SGHRS, CDR2 YFSETQ. This CDR3 region has 16 residues. V lost 5 bases and J lost 0, with 17 bases in between. The CDR3 loop reads CASSPRQPPLNTEAFF. The CDR3 nucleotides are TGCGCCAGCAGTCCCAGACAGCCACCCTTGAACACTGAAGCTTTCTTT.

The chain combines TRBV5-4 with TRBJ2-3, with 11 nucleotides matching TRBD1. Germline lookup yields CDR1 SGHNT and CDR2 YYREEE (reference sequence). There are 17 residues in the CDR3. V shed 3 bases and J 6 bases; nucleotides not matched to a gene: 12. CDR3 in DNA: TGTGCCAGCAGCTCCCGCCGTCCCGGGACAGGGGGGGATACGCAGTATTTT. Translating it yields CASSSRRPGTGGDTQYF.

The chain is built from TRBV28 and TRBJ1-5; 9 nucleotides line up with TRBD1. Germline trimming cut 5 bases from V and 7 bases from J; bases unmatched to any gene: 6. The CDR3 runs to 14 residues. Germline CDR1 and CDR2: MDHEN and SYDVKM. In nucleotides, the CDR3 is TGTGCCAGCAGTGACACAGGGGGCGGACAGCCCCAGCATTTT. It encodes CASSDTGGGQPQHF.

This chain uses TRBV27 with TRBJ1-2; 11 nucleotides agree with TRBD1. Germline V gene data show CDR1 as MNHEY and CDR2 as SMNVEV (reference sequence). The CDR3 sequence is 15 residues long. The V segment lost 2 bases and the J segment 4 bases; nucleotides outside the gene matches: 3. CDR3 DNA: TGTGCCAGCAGTTTAACGGGACAGGGGGGCTATGGCTACACCTTC. This codes for CASSLTGQGGYGYTF.

This sequence joins TRBV7-2 and TRBJ2-1, with D uncertain. This CDR3 is built from 11 residues. The ends were cut back, 5 bases at V and 9 bases at J, with 8 bases in the middle. Germline values: CDR1 SGHTA, CDR2 FQGNSA. CDR3 bases: TGTGCCAGCAGCCCGATCGGTGAGCAGTTCTTC. Its protein is CASSPIGEQFF.

V gene TRBV10-3 combines with J gene TRBJ2-7, with a possible D match to TRBD1 (6 bases). The CDR3 loop spans 13 amino acids. The germline gives CDR1 ENHRY, CDR2 SYGVKD. Trimming left V 7 bases short and J 1 base short, with 11 bases between. The CDR3 loop reads CAITTGTSYEQYF. The CDR3 DNA sequence: TGTGCCATCACGACAGGCACATCCTACGAGCAGTACTTC.

The V and J genes are TRBV2 and TRBJ2-5, with TRBD2 matching 13 bases. The J call is doubtful: the DNA matches TRBJ2-7 better. The CDR3 is 15 residues long. Germline V gene sequence: CDR1 SNHLY, CDR2 FYNNEI. The CDR3 region is CASKLAGGPTYEQYF. The CDR3 bases are TGTGCCAGCAAACTAGCGGGAGGGCCAACCTACGAGCAGTACTTC.

This chain's CDR3 is CASSPTTSGRDEQYF. The CDR3 DNA reads TGTGCCAGCAGCCCGACGACTAGCGGGAGGGACGAGCAGTACTTC. This chain joins TRBV28 and TRBJ2-7; 14 bases align to TRBD2. This CDR3 contains 15 residues. Germline V lookup: CDR1 MDHEN, CDR2 SYDVKM. Trimming cost V 6 bases and J 5 bases; bases outside gene matches: 6.

The rearrangement links TRBV27 to TRBJ2-7; 12 bases fit TRBD2. The length of the CDR3 is 14 residues. Germline V lookup: CDR1 MNHEY, CDR2 SMNVEV (reference sequence). With 9 bases clipped from V and 2 bases from J, the junction kept 5 bases outside the gene matches. The CDR3 protein is CASRRTSGTYEQYF. The CDR3 region has the DNA TGTGCCAGTAGACGGACTAGCGGGACCTACGAGCAGTACTTC.

The rearrangement uses TRBV28 and TRBJ2-7; no reliable D call. V lost 1 base and J lost 3, with 16 bases in between. CDR3 length: 16 residues. From germline, CDR1 is MDHEN and CDR2 SYDVKM. This CDR3 is CASSLSESLNDYEQYF. As DNA, the CDR3 is TGTGCCAGCAGTTTATCGGAGAGTCTGAACGACTACGAGCAGTACTTC. The whole variable domain, filled in from reference TRBV28 and TRBJ2-7, reads DVKVTQSSRYLVKRTGEKVFLECVQDMDHENMFWYRQDPGLGLRLIYFSYDVKMKEKGDIPEGYSVSREKKERFSLILESASTNQTSMYLCASSLSESLNDYEQYFGPGTRLTVT.